A selection of T cell receptor beta chains follows, all from one sample in a study of blood T cell repertoires in COVID-19. Only in-frame clones appear in the TCRdb table, and some are missing; sequencing was by immunoSEQ multiplex PCR. The table lists some 200,000 clones, about 86% of them singletons, with about 2.2% in the top ten. The sample consisted of peripheral blood. These receptors originate from a woman in her 50s with acute or convalescent COVID-19. CDR3s include the opening cysteine and the closing phenylalanine or tryptophan. A D gene is named only where the DNA matches it firmly. Size is omitted from some rows. Given values are once, few, many or a class for expanded clones.

CDR3 protein: CASSWTGSMNTEAFF; CDR3 DNA: TGTGCCAGCAGTTGGACAGGTTCCATGAACACTGAAGCTTTCTTT; J gene: TRBJ1-1; V gene: TRBV6-4; clone size: NA; D gene: TRBD1
CDR3 protein: CASSQEWTRGGDTQYF; CDR3 DNA: TGTGCCAGCAGCCAAGAATGGACTAGGGGTGGAGATACGCAGTATTTT; J gene: TRBJ2-3; V gene: TRBV4-2; clone size: NA; D gene: TRBD2
CDR3 protein: CASAHRDRLYNEQFF; CDR3 DNA: TGCGCCAGCGCTCACCGGGACAGACTCTACAATGAGCAGTTCTTC; J gene: TRBJ2-1; V gene: TRBV10-1; clone size: NA; D gene: TRBD1
CDR3 protein: CAISESTGYYEQYF; CDR3 DNA: TGTGCCATCAGTGAGTCGACAGGGTACTACGAGCAGTACTTC; J gene: TRBJ2-7; V gene: TRBV10-3; clone size: NA; D gene: TRBD1
CDR3 protein: CASSPLAGVNNEQFF; CDR3 DNA: TGTGCCAGTAGCCCTCTGGCGGGAGTAAACAATGAGCAGTTCTTC; J gene: TRBJ2-1; V gene: TRBV19; clone size: NA; D gene: TRBD2
CDR3 protein: CASSQDGQPPTYGYTF; CDR3 DNA: TGCGCCAGCAGCCAAGATGGGCAGCCACCCACCTATGGCTACACCTTC; J gene: TRBJ1-2; V gene: TRBV4-3; clone size: once; D gene: NA
CDR3 protein: CASSLAGGYEQYF; CDR3 DNA: TGTGCCAGCAGCTTAGCCGGGGGATACGAGCAGTACTTC; J gene: TRBJ2-7; V gene: TRBV7-2; clone size: NA; D gene: NA
CDR3 protein: CAWSQGWDSEAFF; CDR3 DNA: TGTGCCTGGAGCCAAGGGTGGGACAGTGAAGCTTTCTTT; J gene: TRBJ1-1; V gene: TRBV30; clone size: once; D gene: TRBD1
CDR3 protein: CASSMGLAGGLSYNEQFF; CDR3 DNA: TGTGCCAGTAGTATGGGACTAGCGGGAGGCCTCTCCTACAATGAGCAGTTCTTC; J gene: TRBJ2-1; V gene: TRBV19; clone size: NA; D gene: TRBD2
CDR3 protein: CASSLVGRIDTQYF; CDR3 DNA: TGTGCCAGCAGCTTAGTGGGCAGGATAGATACGCAGTATTTT; J gene: TRBJ2-3; V gene: TRBV7-2; clone size: NA; D gene: NA
CDR3 protein: CASSLGRQGPQHF; CDR3 DNA: TGTGCCAGCAGCTTGGGCAGACAAGGGCCCCAGCATTTT; J gene: TRBJ1-5; V gene: TRBV7-2; clone size: NA; D gene: NA
CDR3 protein: CAWSLGQLSTDTQYF; CDR3 DNA: TGTGCCTGGAGTTTGGGACAGCTAAGCACAGATACGCAGTATTTT; J gene: TRBJ2-3; V gene: TRBV30; clone size: NA; D gene: TRBD1